A single sample gave rise to the 14 T cell receptor beta chains below, sequenced in a study of CD8+ T cells in alopecia areata. The treatment is: oral pan-JAK inhibitor, 5-10 mg twice daily. In each case, RNA was isolated and then reverse transcribed into cDNA as the sequencing template. Sequenced by immunoSEQ multiplex PCR; TCRdb stores in-frame clones only, minus some. The table shows under 250,000 clones, with under 60% occurring only once. The input for sequencing was CD4+ T cells sorted from blood, taken at week 4, from a patient treated with tofacitinib. All receptors derive from a human donor with alopecia areata.

The chain uses TRBV30 and TRBJ2-7; D is possibly TRBD1 or TRBD2 (6 bases each). This CDR3 has 16 residues. The V and J ends lost 4 bases and 4 bases respectively, with 23 bases between them. Germline V gene sequence: CDR1 GTSNPN, CDR2 SVGIG (reference sequence). The CDR3 reads CAWTPNGGQGEYEQYF. The CDR3 bases are TGTGCCTGGACCCCTAACGGGGGACAAGGAGAGTACGAGCAGTACTTC.

The chain combines TRBV7-9 with TRBJ1-2; the D is unclear. The CDR3 consists of 14 residues. V was shortened by 0 bases and J by 7 bases, with 12 bases between the two germline ends. Germline V CDR1 and CDR2: SEHNR, FQNEAQ (reference sequence). CDR3 sequence reads: CASSLAAMGSGYTF. CDR3 bases: TGTGCCAGCAGCTTAGCGGCGATGGGTTCTGGCTACACCTTC.

The chain joins TRBV4-3 to TRBJ2-3; TRBD2 aligns across 8 bases. CDR3 length equals 16 residues. From germline, CDR1 is LGHNA and CDR2 YSLEER. After removal of 0 bases from V and 6 bases from J, the junction contained 8 bases not matched to a gene. CDR3 sequence (DNA): TGCGCCAGCAGCCAAGATCTCGGGGGGGCGGTCGATACGCAGTATTTT. Translation: CASSQDLGGAVDTQYF.

This clone was counted between two and nine times. This chain uses TRBV6-6 with TRBJ2-1; no reliable D call. CDR3 length: 11 residues. Germline CDR1 reads MNHNY; CDR2 reads SVGAGI (reference sequence). V shed 5 bases and J shed 10 bases, with 9 bases lying between them. The DNA for the CDR3 is TGTGCCAGCAGTAACCTCCGGGAGCAGTTCTTC. Its translation: CASSNLREQFF.

This chain connects TRBV15 to TRBJ2-5; 8 bases match TRBD1. CDR1 is LNHNV, CDR2 YYDKDF, per germline (reference sequence). CDR3 size: 15 residues. The V segment lost 4 bases and the J segment 1 base; nucleotides outside the gene matches: 5. CDR3 nucleotide sequence: TGTGCCACCAGCACTGTAGGACAGGGCCAAGAGACCCAGTACTTC. Its translation: CATSTVGQGQETQYF.

The chain couples TRBV6-1 to TRBJ1-1; a possible D gene is TRBD1 (5 bases). The germline V gene has CDR1 MNHNS and CDR2 SASEGT. V was pared by 1 base and J by 11 bases, with 14 bases between. This CDR3 is built from 13 residues. CDR3 protein: CASSEDEGLRAFF. CDR3 bases: TGTGCCAGCAGTGAAGATGAGGGGTTGCGGGCTTTCTTT.

The table lists this clone with a few counts. This chain uses TRBV25-1 with TRBJ2-7, with a possible D match to TRBD1 (5 bases). V lost 4 bases and J lost 6, with 19 bases in between. Germline-derived CDR1 and CDR2 are MGHDK and SYGVNS. The CDR3 covers 15 residues. CDR3 sequence (DNA): TGTGCCAGCAGTGCCGGGCGGCAGGGCCTCGGCGAGCAGTACTTC. It translates to CASSAGRQGLGEQYF.

The genes are TRBV2 and TRBJ2-1; D call uncertain. Per the germline V gene, CDR1 is SNHLY and CDR2 is FYNNEI. The length of the CDR3 is 14 residues. The V end lost 7 bases, the J end lost 4 bases, and 14 bases lay between the germline ends. CDR3 sequence reads: CASTSPGPYNEQFF. The CDR3 DNA is TGTGCCAGCACTTCCCCCGGGCCTTACAATGAGCAGTTCTTC.

The chain joins TRBV30 to TRBJ1-5; D unclear. V was clipped by 5 bases and J by 2 bases, with 10 bases between them. The CDR3 has 13 amino acids. Germline V lookup: CDR1 GTSNPN, CDR2 SVGIG (reference sequence). Here the CDR3 DNA reads TGTGCCTGGGGACCTCGGGGCAATCAGCCCCAGCATTTT. The encoded protein is CAWGPRGNQPQHF.

This rearrangement joins TRBV27 to TRBJ1-1; 7 bases agree with TRBD1. There are 14 residues in the CDR3. Looked up from germline, CDR1 is MNHEY and CDR2 is SMNVEV (reference sequence). The V segment lost 8 bases and the J segment 1 base; nucleotides outside the gene matches: 7. The CDR3 coding sequence is TGTGCCAGCTGGGCACAGGGGAGGAACACTGAAGCTTTCTTT. Translation: CASWAQGRNTEAFF.

The chain combines TRBV4-3 with TRBJ2-3; unclear D gene. The V gene lost 4 bases and the J gene lost 2 bases, with 7 bases spanning the gap. Germline V gene sequence: CDR1 LGHNA, CDR2 YSLEER. This CDR3 comprises 13 residues. The CDR3: CASSPHITDTQYF. The CDR3 DNA reads TGCGCCAGCAGCCCGCACATCACAGATACGCAGTATTTT.

This chain links TRBV7-6 with TRBJ2-7; 10 nucleotides match TRBD1. Germline V gene sequence: CDR1 SGHVS, CDR2 FNYEAQ. This CDR3 is built from 15 residues. Unmatched junction bases numbered 1, after V lost 0 bases and J lost 2 bases. CDR3 in amino acids: CASSLATGGPYEQYF. The DNA of the CDR3 is TGTGCCAGCAGCTTAGCGACAGGGGGCCCCTACGAGCAGTACTTC.

This rearrangement joins TRBV9 to TRBJ1-2; D unresolved. The germline V gene has CDR1 SGDLS and CDR2 YYNGEE. Trimming pared 0 bases from V and 5 bases from J, leaving 11 bases between. This CDR3 region has 14 residues. The CDR3 reads CASSVEAVDYGYTF. The CDR3 nucleotides are TGTGCCAGCAGCGTAGAGGCAGTTGATTATGGCTACACCTTC.

To note about this clone: This sample also contains other DNA sequences that code for the same CDR3. J is TRBJ1-1 and V is TRBV29-1; 7 bases are shared with TRBD1. V shed 4 bases, J shed 5 bases, and the junction held 4 bases outside the gene matches. The CDR3 runs to 12 residues. Germline V lookup: CDR1 SQVTM, CDR2 ANQGSEA. In DNA, the CDR3 is TGCAGCGTTGGACAGGGAGGAACTGAAGCTTTCTTT. Amino acid sequence: CSVGQGGTEAFF.